This TCR beta chain derives from a study of cytomegalovirus exposure and HLA in healthy donors. Study-wide findings and caveats: About 87% or about 30% of the time was how often most TCR beta V segments were productive, according to an earlier analysis. Per published accounts, TCR beta sequences correctly predicted the HLA-A and HLA-B alleles of most subjects. In terms of immune exposure information, only CMV serostatus was available. Association of 15,000 to 20,000 TCR beta sequences with HLA alleles was found at 0.05 false discovery rate in a later analysis.

This clone has just a few counts. What it binds is unknown. With 60 Vbeta and 13 Jbeta primers, the PCR was carried out. Using immunoSEQ multiplex PCR, the repertoire was profiled, and TCRdb retains in-frame clones only, with some absent. Seen here are fewer than 75,000 clones, around 85% observed once, and the top ten hold nearly 3%. The CDR3 consists of 16 residues. Trimming pared 5 bases from V and 5 bases from J, leaving 18 bases between. The germline CDR1 and CDR2 sequences are LNHDA and SQIVND (reference sequence). The specimen sequenced was PBMCs. This receptor was obtained from a woman between 25 and 40 years old in good health and CMV-seronegative. The V gene is TRBV19, the J gene TRBJ2-2; D might be TRBD1 (8 bases). The CDR3: CASSARTGRGTGELFF. The CDR3 bases are TGTGCCAGTAGTGCCAGGACAGGGAGGGGTACCGGGGAGCTGTTTTTT.